The 30 T cell receptor beta chains reported below all come from one sample, sequenced in a study of T cells in Graves' hyperthyroidism and ophthalmopathy. Amplification of TCR beta CDR3 regions was performed using RNA transcripts as template. Researchers ran a first-round RT-PCR on the TCR CDR3 using the HTBI primer set. TCRdb re-called the multiplex PCR reads with MiXCR, one entry per CDR3 protein. The sample includes 600,000 or so distinct CDR3 sequences, 13% to 15% of them seen just once. Sequencing was carried out using blood. The receptor set was obtained from a woman aged 18-29 years with Graves' ophthalmopathy.

This clonotype has at least ten counts. The chain joins TRBV18 to TRBJ1-5; the D is unclear. The germline V gene encodes CDR1 KGHSH and CDR2 LQKENI. Trimming shortened V by 2 bases and J by 6 bases, and 8 bases separated the two germline ends. There are 13 residues in the CDR3. The chain's CDR3 is CASSPNKGQPQHF. Here the CDR3 DNA reads TGTGCCAGCTCACCAAATAAGGGTCAGCCCCAGCATTTT.

As to this clonotype: A much more abundant neighbour one base away suggests this may be a read error. The V call is TRBV27, the J call TRBJ2-1; D is possibly TRBD2 (6 bases). Germline loops: CDR1 MNHEY, CDR2 SMNVEV (reference sequence). The CDR3 is 16 amino acids. With 9 bases removed from V and 4 bases from J, the gap between germline ends came to 22 bases. Here the CDR3 DNA reads TGTGCCAGTTCCCAAGAGTCGGGAGACCGATACAATGAGCAGTTCTTC. Translating gives CASSQESGDRYNEQFF.

This clonotype was seen ten or more times. The chain has TRBV2 and TRBJ2-7; 10 bases are a match to TRBD1. The V gene's germline CDR1 is SNHLY and CDR2 FYNNEI. V lost 8 bases, J lost 4 bases, and 5 bases stayed unmatched. The CDR3 has 13 residues. Written as DNA, the CDR3 is TGTGCCAGCGGGGGACAGGGGTTATACGAGCAGTACTTC. It yields the protein CASGGQGLYEQYF.

This clonotype was detected a few times. The rearrangement uses TRBV15 and TRBJ2-6; 9 bases map to TRBD1. CDR3 length equals 19 residues. Germline assignment: CDR1 LNHNV and CDR2 YYDKDF (reference sequence). Trimming cost V 1 base and J 3 bases; bases outside gene matches: 10. CDR3 DNA sequence: TGTGCCACCAGCAGAGTCGGGACAGGGCTAACATTTGGGGCCAACGTCCTGACTTTC. It encodes CATSRVGTGLTFGANVLTF.

This clonotype came up many times. The V call is TRBV5-6, the J call TRBJ2-3; D unclear. The CDR3 is 14 amino acids. Deletions cut 4 bases from V and 2 bases from J, with 11 bases between. Germline-derived CDR1 and CDR2 are SGHDT and YYEEEE. The CDR3 protein is CASSDLPDTDTQYF. CDR3 sequence (DNA): TGTGCCAGCAGCGACCTCCCGGACACAGATACGCAGTATTTT. Full variable domain (missing parts from reference TRBV5-6 and TRBJ2-3): DAGVTQSPTHLIKTRGQQVTLRCSPKSGHDTVSWYQQALGQGPQFIFQYYEEEERQRGNFPDRFSGHQFPNYSSELNVNALLLGDSALYLCASSDLPDTDTQYFGPGTRLTVL.

This clonotype was recorded at least ten times. The chain joins TRBV20-1 to TRBJ2-7; TRBD2 matches 9 bases. Germline V lookup: CDR1 DFQATT, CDR2 SNEGSKA (reference sequence). CDR3 length: 17 residues. V lost 4 bases and J lost 3; bases outside the gene matches: 16. CDR3 sequence: CSATPPVIAGVGYEQYF. CDR3 bases: TGCAGTGCTACCCCCCCCGTAATAGCGGGAGTTGGCTACGAGCAGTACTTC.

The V gene is TRBV18, the J gene TRBJ1-2, with TRBD1 as a possible D gene (5 bases). CDR1 and CDR2 from the germline V gene are KGHSH and LQKENI. This CDR3 comprises 18 residues. Trimming took 5 bases from V and 8 from J, leaving 30 bases between them. For the CDR3, the DNA is TGTGCCAGCTCATCACGACAAGGGACGGCCGGCCCCCAGGGAGGCTACACCTTC. Translating gives CASSSRQGTAGPQGGYTF.

The sample holds many counts of this clonotype. The V call is TRBV28, the J call TRBJ1-2; 7 bases fit TRBD1. The CDR3 covers 13 residues. The V gene end was trimmed by 6 bases and the J gene end by 3 bases; junction bases not matched to a gene: 4. Germline V gene sequence: CDR1 MDHEN, CDR2 SYDVKM. In DNA form, the CDR3 reads TGTGCCAGCAGAGCACAGGGGTACTATGGCTACACCTTC. Its protein product is CASRAQGYYGYTF.

The rearrangement joins TRBV5-5 to TRBJ1-3; D may be TRBD1 (6 bases). The CDR3 extends over 15 amino acids. Per the germline V gene, CDR1 is SGHKS and CDR2 is YYEKEE (reference sequence). The V end was cut by 4 bases, the J end by 1 base, with 12 bases between. The CDR3 coding sequence is TGTGCCAGCAGCCCGGGACATGGGTCTGGAAACACCATATATTTT. Protein sequence: CASSPGHGSGNTIYF.

This clonotype occurred many times. V is TRBV20-1 and J is TRBJ1-1; 7 bases match TRBD1. The V gene's germline CDR1 is DFQATT and CDR2 SNEGSKA (reference sequence). This CDR3 comprises 16 residues. V gave up 4 bases and J gave up 0 bases; unmatched junction bases: 11. CDR3 sequence (DNA): TGCAGTGCTACTGACCCCCCGGGACAGATGAACACTGAAGCTTTCTTT. Translation gives CSATDPPGQMNTEAFF.

At least ten counts were recorded for this clonotype. V is TRBV29-1 and J is TRBJ1-4; D possibly corresponds to TRBD1 (6 bases). Trimming left V 6 bases short and J 6 bases short, with 32 bases between. This CDR3 contains 19 residues. Per germline, CDR1 SQVTM and CDR2 ANQGSEA. CDR3 sequence reads: CSVKDTAGQGKGLDEKLFF. CDR3 DNA sequence: TGCAGCGTGAAAGACACTGCAGGGCAGGGGAAGGGTCTGGATGAAAAACTGTTTTTT. Filled out from reference TRBV29-1 and TRBJ1-4, the complete variable domain reads SAVISQKPSRDICQRGTSLTIQCQVDSQVTMMFWYRQQPGQSLTLIATANQGSEATYESGFVIDKFPISRPNLTFSTLTVSNMSPEDSSIYLCSVKDTAGQGKGLDEKLFFGSGTQLSVL.

The table lists this clonotype with a few counts. This sequence joins TRBV7-9 and TRBJ2-7; 8 bases match TRBD1. V gave up 3 bases and J gave up 5 bases; unmatched junction bases: 6. This CDR3 has 14 amino acids. Germline V gene sequence: CDR1 SEHNR, CDR2 FQNEAQ (reference sequence). CDR3 nucleotides: TGTGCCAGCAGCTTGGCGTCAGGGGGCGACGAGCAGTACTTC. This translates into CASSLASGGDEQYF.

V gene TRBV9 combines with J gene TRBJ2-1, with TRBD1 matching 7 bases. In germline, CDR1 is SGDLS, CDR2 YYNGEE. J was trimmed by 9 bases and V by 3 bases; bases with no gene match: 12. The CDR3 contains 15 residues. The CDR3: CASSETGKTGGEQFF. The CDR3 region has the DNA TGTGCCAGCAGCGAGACAGGGAAGACTGGCGGTGAGCAGTTCTTC.

In this sample, this clonotype turned up many times. The chain is built from TRBV12-3 or TRBV12-4 and TRBJ1-1, with D unresolved. There are 13 residues in the CDR3. Between the trimmed V and J ends, which lost 7 bases and 5 bases, there was a span of 14 bases. CDR3: CASTKRTATEAFF. The CDR3 nucleotides read TGTGCCAGCACCAAAAGGACGGCTACTGAAGCTTTCTTT.

This clonotype was counted many times. V usage is TRBV12-3 or TRBV12-4 and J usage is TRBJ1-1; tentatively, D is TRBD1 (5 bases). Trimming stripped 7 bases from V and 1 base from J, with 10 bases between. This CDR3 comprises 13 residues. The CDR3 protein is CASTHGGNTEAFF. CDR3 DNA: TGTGCCAGCACCCATGGGGGGAACACTGAAGCTTTCTTT.

The rearrangement uses TRBV11-2 and TRBJ2-3; D possibly uses TRBD1 or TRBD2 (6 bases each). CDR1 SGHAT and CDR2 FQNNGV come from the germline V gene. V lost 2 bases to trimming and J lost 0 bases, with 27 bases between them. The CDR3 runs 21 residues. In DNA form, the CDR3 reads TGTGCCAGCAGCTTAAGGGGGGTTTGGGGCCCCGCAATAATTAGCACAGATACGCAGTATTTT. Amino acids: CASSLRGVWGPAIISTDTQYF. The full variable domain, rest sourced from reference TRBV11-2 and TRBJ2-3, is EAGVAQSPRYKIIEKRQSVAFWCNPISGHATLYWYQQILGQGPKLLIQFQNNGVVDDSQLPKDRFSAERLKGVDSTLKIQPAKLEDSAVYLCASSLRGVWGPAIISTDTQYFGPGTRLTVL.

This clonotype was detected many times. The genes are TRBV20-1 and TRBJ2-7; perhaps TRBD1 as D (7 bases). V lost 5 bases and J 2 bases, leaving 13 bases between the germline ends. The CDR3 covers 13 residues. CDR1 DFQATT and CDR2 SNEGSKA come from the germline V gene (reference sequence). CDR3 DNA sequence: TGCAGTGCTTCGGAGGGACAGACCTACGAGCAGTACTTC. Translation: CSASEGQTYEQYF.

In the case of this clonotype: One end of the junction varies from germline; a read error may be responsible. The chain links TRBV6-2 or TRBV6-3 to TRBJ2-7; 7 bases fit TRBD2. The tail of the sequence fits TRBJ2-1 better, so the J call may be wrong. The CDR3 sequence is 14 residues long. CDR1 and CDR2 (germline): MNHEY, SVGEGT. This CDR3 reads CAISERVAGNEQFF. For the CDR3, the DNA is TGTGCCATCAGTGAGCGAGTAGCGGGCAACGAGCAGTTCTTC.

This clonotype was counted only a few times. This chain joins TRBV5-6 and TRBJ2-7; D is unresolved. Germline CDR1 SGHDT, CDR2 YYEEEE. The CDR3 loop spans 14 amino acids. V was cut by 2 bases and J by 3 bases, with 12 bases left in between. The CDR3 region is CASSLRQAYYEQYF. The CDR3 DNA is TGTGCCAGCAGCTTACGGCAGGCCTACTACGAGCAGTACTTC.

This clonotype came up many times. This rearrangement joins TRBV28 to TRBJ1-4, with 7 bases identical to TRBD1. This CDR3 is 15 amino acids long. Germline V gene sequence: CDR1 MDHEN, CDR2 SYDVKM. The trim removed 4 bases at V and 6 bases at J, leaving 8 bases unmatched. This CDR3 is CASSSGQAGDEKLFF. DNA of the CDR3: TGTGCCAGCAGTTCAGGACAGGCTGGAGATGAAAAACTGTTTTTT. The entire variable domain, with the rest obtained from reference TRBV28 and TRBJ1-4, is as follows: DVKVTQSSRYLVKRTGEKVFLECVQDMDHENMFWYRQDPGLGLRLIYFSYDVKMKEKGDIPEGYSVSREKKERFSLILESASTNQTSMYLCASSSGQAGDEKLFFGSGTQLSVL.

Turning to this clonotype: A read error is possible here, since a much larger clone lies one base away. This chain links TRBV6-1 with TRBJ1-6, with a possible D match to TRBD1 (6 bases). Germline V lookup: CDR1 MNHNS, CDR2 SASEGT. This CDR3 is built from 20 residues. CDR3 bases: TGTGCCAGCAGTGGACTCGGACAGCTAGGAGTTTGGCCCTATAATTCACCCCTCTACTTT. This encodes CASSGLGQLGVWPYNSPLYF.

The chain combines TRBV10-3 with TRBJ1-5, with 7 bases aligning to TRBD1. Germline values: CDR1 ENHRY, CDR2 SYGVKD. The CDR3 contains 13 residues. Trimming removed 6 bases from V and 4 bases from J; junction bases left unmatched: 3. As DNA, the CDR3 is TGTGCCATCAGGAGGGACAGTAATCAGCCCCAGCATTTT. It codes for CAIRRDSNQPQHF.

V is TRBV10-3 and J is TRBJ1-1; 9 bases map to TRBD1. CDR1 is ENHRY and CDR2 is SYGVKD in the germline V gene. This CDR3 has 15 residues. Trimming cost V 10 bases and J 3 bases; bases outside gene matches: 12. DNA for the CDR3: TGTGCCACCCAACCACAGACAGGGGGGGACACTGAAGCTTTCTTT. It encodes CATQPQTGGDTEAFF.

Ten or more counts support this clonotype. The V and J genes are TRBV20-1 and TRBJ2-1; 10 bases are a match to TRBD2. The CDR3 is 17 residues long. Germline V CDR1 and CDR2: DFQATT, SNEGSKA (reference sequence). The junction had 11 bases not matched to a gene; V was cut back by 0 bases and J by 6 bases. The CDR3 here is CSARDPSGRRTGNEQFF. DNA for the CDR3: TGCAGTGCTAGAGATCCTAGCGGGAGACGGACCGGCAATGAGCAGTTCTTC.

There are many counts of this clonotype. The chain links TRBV27 to TRBJ2-1; D ambiguous. The germline gives CDR1 MNHEY, CDR2 SMNVEV (reference sequence). V lost 2 bases and J lost 8, with 10 bases in between. The CDR3 sequence is 13 residues long. The DNA of the CDR3 is TGTGCCAGCAGTTTACTTCCCTGGGATGAGCAGTTCTTC. It yields the protein CASSLLPWDEQFF.

This clonotype was counted ten times or more. The chain joins TRBV7-3 to TRBJ2-1; D tentatively fits TRBD1 or TRBD2 (5 bases each). In germline, CDR1 is SGHTA, CDR2 FQGTGA. There are 12 residues in the CDR3. V lost 5 bases and J lost 7, with 9 bases in between. CDR3 protein: CASSRDPNEQFF. CDR3 bases: TGTGCCAGCAGCAGGGACCCTAATGAGCAGTTCTTC. Full variable domain (rest looked up from reference TRBV7-3 and TRBJ2-1): GAGVSQTPSNKVTEKGKYVELRCDPISGHTALYWYRQSLGQGPEFLIYFQGTGAADDSGLPNDRFFAVRPEGSVSTLKIQRTERGDSAVYLCASSRDPNEQFFGPGTRLTVL.

Ten or more counts support this clonotype. V is TRBV2 and J is TRBJ2-7; 9 positions match TRBD2. CDR3 size: 14 residues. The ends lost 3 bases at V and 7 bases at J; junction bases unmatched: 7. The germline V gene has CDR1 SNHLY and CDR2 FYNNEI. The CDR3 bases are TGTGCCAGCAGTGATGTTAGCGGGAGTGCAGAGCAGTACTTC. Its protein product is CASSDVSGSAEQYF.

This clonotype was observed many times. The V and J genes are TRBV6-2 or TRBV6-3 and TRBJ2-7, with 7 bases identical to TRBD1. The CDR3 is made up of 14 amino acids. In germline, CDR1 is MNHEY, CDR2 SVGEGT. The junction had 8 bases not matched to a gene; V was cut back by 6 bases and J by 3 bases. CDR3 residues: CASREQGNLYEQYF. CDR3 bases: TGTGCCAGCAGGGAACAGGGGAACCTCTACGAGCAGTACTTC.

The V call is TRBV4-1, the J call TRBJ2-7; 7 nucleotides agree with TRBD2. The CDR3 runs to 15 residues. CDR1 is MGHRA, CDR2 YSYEKL, per germline. J was trimmed by 3 bases and V by 2 bases; bases with no gene match: 7. The CDR3 DNA follows: TGCGCCAGCAGCCAATTAGGCGGGAGCAGCTACGAGCAGTACTTC. Residues: CASSQLGGSSYEQYF.

This clonotype was recorded a few times. The V and J genes are TRBV27 and TRBJ1-4, with D perhaps matching TRBD1 (5 bases). This CDR3 is 13 amino acids long. The ends were cut back, 7 bases at V and 11 bases at J, with 17 bases in the middle. From germline, CDR1 is MNHEY and CDR2 SMNVEV (reference sequence). For the CDR3, the DNA is TGTGCCAGCAAGGGACCTGGGCGGCGGAAACTGTTTTTT. Translation gives CASKGPGRRKLFF.